This T cell receptor (beta chain) came from a study of control samples from healthy donors and cancer patients. The V and J ends lost 3 bases and 1 base respectively, with 12 bases between them. Germline values: CDR1 MDHEN, CDR2 SYDVKM. This CDR3 spans 15 amino acids. Libraries were prepared by immunoSEQ multiplex PCR; TCRdb keeps only in-frame clonotypes and omits some of them. The data show roughly 24,000 clones, around 83% seen once. The chain is built from TRBV28 and TRBJ1-2; D not certain. Specimen: PBMCs. This receptor was identified in a man aged 60 to 75 with head and neck cancer. The CDR3 DNA sequence: TGTGCCAGCAGTTTGAATGGTCAGCTTAACTATGGCTACACCTTC. Translating gives CASSLNGQLNYGYTF.